Below, one T cell receptor beta chain is given with its context. Its specificity is unknown. The second PCR ran about 6 to 11 cycles with a sample-barcoded 5' primer and J-beta primers. TCRdb reprocessed the 5' RACE reads with MiXCR, giving one entry per CDR3 protein. Found here are over 1,300,000 distinct CDR3 sequences, almost 60% of them singletons; the top ten hold 6.5% to 8.5%. This sample stems from a study of blood T cells in healthy people across ages. Turning to the study itself: In model experiments, template switching was able to capture about one barcoded beta molecule for every two T cells that were present.

Regarding the study as a whole: Donor CMV infection status was unknown, possibly confounding age-related changes in expanded clonotypes. Researchers report that TCR beta diversity correlated strongly with naive T cell percentage.

This CDR3 comprises 12 residues. Germline V gene lookup returns CDR1 DFQATT and CDR2 SNEGSKA (reference sequence). Losses at the gene ends were 5 bases for V and 4 bases for J; bases not matched to a gene: 4. V usage is TRBV20-1 and J usage is TRBJ1-2; 7 nucleotides match TRBD1. The source is a man younger than 35 in good health. Sequenced sample: blood. The CDR3 sequence is CSADDRAYGYTF. The CDR3 coding sequence is TGCAGTGCTGATGACAGGGCCTATGGCTACACCTTC.